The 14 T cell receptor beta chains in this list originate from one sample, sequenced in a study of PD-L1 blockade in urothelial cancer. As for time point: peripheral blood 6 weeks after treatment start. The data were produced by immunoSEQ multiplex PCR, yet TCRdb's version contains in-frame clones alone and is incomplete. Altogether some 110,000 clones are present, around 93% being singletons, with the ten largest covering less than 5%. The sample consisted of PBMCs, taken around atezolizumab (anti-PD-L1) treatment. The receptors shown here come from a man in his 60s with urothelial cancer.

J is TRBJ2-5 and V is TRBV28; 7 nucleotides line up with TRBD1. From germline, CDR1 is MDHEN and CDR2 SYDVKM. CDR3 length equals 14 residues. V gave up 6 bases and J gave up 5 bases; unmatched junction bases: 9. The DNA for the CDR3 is TGTGCCAGCAGCCCAATAGGGGGCCGGGAGACCCAGTACTTC. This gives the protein CASSPIGGRETQYF.

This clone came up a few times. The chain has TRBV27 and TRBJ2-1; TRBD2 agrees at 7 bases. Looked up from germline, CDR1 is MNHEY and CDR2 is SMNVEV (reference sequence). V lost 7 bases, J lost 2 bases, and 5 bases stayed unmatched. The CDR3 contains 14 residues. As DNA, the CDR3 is TGTGCCAGCAATGGCGGGAGTACCTACAATGAGCAGTTCTTC. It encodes CASNGGSTYNEQFF.

The CDR3 loop is CASSLGPSGQETQYF. DNA for the CDR3: TGTGCCAGCAGCTTAGGCCCTAGCGGGCAAGAGACCCAGTACTTC. This chain joins TRBV7-2 and TRBJ2-5; 8 bases match TRBD2. Germline V gives CDR1 SGHTA, CDR2 FQGNSA. This CDR3 has 15 residues. The ends lost 1 base at V and 2 bases at J; junction bases unmatched: 3.

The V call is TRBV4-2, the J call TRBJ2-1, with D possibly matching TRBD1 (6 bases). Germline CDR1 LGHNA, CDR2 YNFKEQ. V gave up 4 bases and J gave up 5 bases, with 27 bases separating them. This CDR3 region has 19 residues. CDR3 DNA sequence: TGTGCCAGCAGCCTACTCGGGTCGGTGGGACAAATAACTAACAATGAGCAGTTCTTC. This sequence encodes CASSLLGSVGQITNNEQFF.

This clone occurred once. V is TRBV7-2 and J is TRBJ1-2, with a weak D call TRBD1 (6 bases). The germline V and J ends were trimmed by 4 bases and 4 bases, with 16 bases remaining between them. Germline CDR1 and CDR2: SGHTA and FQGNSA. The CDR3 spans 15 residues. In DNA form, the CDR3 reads TGTGCCAGCAGCTCCTCCTCAGGGGTCCCCTATGGCTACACCTTC. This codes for CASSSSSGVPYGYTF.

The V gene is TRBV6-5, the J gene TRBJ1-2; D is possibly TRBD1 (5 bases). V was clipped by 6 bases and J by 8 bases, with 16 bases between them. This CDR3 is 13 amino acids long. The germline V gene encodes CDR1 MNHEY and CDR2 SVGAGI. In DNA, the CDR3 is TGTGCCAGCAGAAAGGTTGGGGGGAAGGGCTACACCTTC. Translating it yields CASRKVGGKGYTF.

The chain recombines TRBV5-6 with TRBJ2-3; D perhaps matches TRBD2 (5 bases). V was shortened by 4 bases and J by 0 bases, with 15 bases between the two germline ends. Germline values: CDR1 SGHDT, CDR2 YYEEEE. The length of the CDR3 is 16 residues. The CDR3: CASSRRPGLSTDTQYF. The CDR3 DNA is TGTGCCAGCAGCCGAAGACCCGGACTCAGCACAGATACGCAGTATTTT.

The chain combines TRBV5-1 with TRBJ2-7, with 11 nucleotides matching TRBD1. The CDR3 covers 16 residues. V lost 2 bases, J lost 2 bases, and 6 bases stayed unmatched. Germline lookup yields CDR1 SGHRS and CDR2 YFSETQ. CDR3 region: CASSFGTGGPAYEQYF. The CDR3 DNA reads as TGCGCCAGCAGCTTCGGGACAGGGGGACCCGCCTACGAGCAGTACTTC.

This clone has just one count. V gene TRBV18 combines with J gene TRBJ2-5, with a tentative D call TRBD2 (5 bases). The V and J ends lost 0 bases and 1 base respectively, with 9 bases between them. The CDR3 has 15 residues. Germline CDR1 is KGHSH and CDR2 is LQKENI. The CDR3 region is CASSPPMGSQETQYF. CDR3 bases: TGTGCCAGCTCACCACCGATGGGGAGCCAAGAGACCCAGTACTTC.

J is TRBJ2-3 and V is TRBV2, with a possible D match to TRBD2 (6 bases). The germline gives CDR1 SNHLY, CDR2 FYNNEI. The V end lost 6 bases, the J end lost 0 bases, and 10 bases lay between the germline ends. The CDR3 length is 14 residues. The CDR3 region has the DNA TGTGCCAGCAGGGAGGGCCCTAGCACAGATACGCAGTATTTT. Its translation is CASREGPSTDTQYF.

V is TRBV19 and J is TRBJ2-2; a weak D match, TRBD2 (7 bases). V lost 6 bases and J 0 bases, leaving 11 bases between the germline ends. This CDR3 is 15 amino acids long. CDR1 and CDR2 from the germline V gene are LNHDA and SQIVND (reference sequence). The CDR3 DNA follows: TGTGCCAGTAGCCAAGGGGGGGCGAACACCGGGGAGCTGTTTTTT. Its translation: CASSQGGANTGELFF.

As DNA, the CDR3 is TGTGCCAGCAGCGTCGGGACTAGCGGGGGGGAGCTGTTTTTT. It specifies CASSVGTSGGELFF. The genes are TRBV5-6 and TRBJ2-2; 12 bases map to TRBD2. CDR1 is SGHDT, CDR2 YYEEEE, per germline. The CDR3 runs 14 residues. Trimming at V came to 4 bases and at J to 8 bases, leaving 3 bases not matched to a gene.

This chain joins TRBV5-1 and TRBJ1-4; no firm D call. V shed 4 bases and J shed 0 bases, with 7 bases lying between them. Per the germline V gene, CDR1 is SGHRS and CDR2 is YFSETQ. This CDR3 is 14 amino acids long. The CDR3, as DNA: TGCGCCAGCAGCATAGATACAACTAATGAAAAACTGTTTTTT. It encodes CASSIDTTNEKLFF.

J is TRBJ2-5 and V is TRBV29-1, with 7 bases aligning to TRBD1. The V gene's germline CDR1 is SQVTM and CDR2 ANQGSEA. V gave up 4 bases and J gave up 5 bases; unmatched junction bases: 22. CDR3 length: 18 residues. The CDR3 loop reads CSVAQGPAGTLTRETQYF. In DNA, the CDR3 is TGCAGCGTTGCACAGGGGCCCGCCGGAACACTTACTAGGGAGACCCAGTACTTC.